This TCR beta chain was found in a study of cytomegalovirus exposure and HLA in healthy donors. General study findings and limits: Rarity characterized most TCR sequences, yet some public TCRs appeared in many donors. A few CMV-associated chains proved CMV antigen-specific in vitro.

Concerning this clone itself: Its antigen is unknown.

Germline CDR1 reads SQVTM; CDR2 reads ANQGSEA. V shed 4 bases and J 0 bases; nucleotides not matched to a gene: 9. This CDR3 has 15 amino acids. Clones were sequenced by immunoSEQ multiplex PCR, and TCRdb holds only the in-frame ones, with some missing. The sample carries tens of thousands of clones, roughly 90% recorded once. The specimen sequenced was PBMCs. J is TRBJ2-7 and V is TRBV29-1; 7 positions match TRBD2. This clonotype was sampled from a young woman in good health and CMV-seropositive. CDR3 sequence (DNA): TGCAGCGTTGGGGGGGGTATGGGAACCTCCTACGAGCAGTACTTC. Its translation: CSVGGGMGTSYEQYF.